These 24 T cell receptor beta chains originate from one sample sequenced in a study of long-term antiretroviral therapy in people with HIV (dated by TCRdb to the early 2020s). Sequencing of the TRB variable region was done with the immunoSEQ hsTCRB v3.0 assay at survey level resolution. TCRdb took over this immuneACCESS table, retaining in-frame rearrangements with V and J assigned. Such tables are incomplete; in checked studies, under half of the missing clones stem from an unresolved V gene, and the remainder is unexplained. The sample yields about 20,000 clones; 80% to 95% were counted once. The ten largest clones add up to 7.3% of the sample. Sequencing was performed on unsorted PBMCs, taken 4.4 years after starting antiretroviral therapy. These TCRs come from a woman between 45 and 65 years old with HIV.

A few counts support this clone. The V and J genes are TRBV5-1 and TRBJ2-2, with D possibly matching TRBD1 (6 bases). CDR1 is SGHRS and CDR2 is YFSETQ in the germline V gene. There are 14 residues in the CDR3. V lost 2 bases and J lost 4, with 9 bases in between. CDR3 region: CASSFSRGTGELFF. The CDR3 DNA reads as TGCGCCAGCAGCTTTTCCAGGGGCACCGGGGAGCTGTTTTTT.

The V and J genes are TRBV30 and TRBJ2-1, with 12 nucleotides matching TRBD2. Germline V gene sequence: CDR1 GTSNPN, CDR2 SVGIG (reference sequence). CDR3 length: 13 residues. V shed 3 bases, J shed 13 bases, and the junction held 7 bases outside the gene matches. This chain's CDR3 is CAWRSSGGALQFF. The CDR3 DNA follows: TGTGCCTGGAGGTCTAGCGGGGGGGCCCTCCAGTTCTTC. The full variable domain, rest sourced from reference TRBV30 and TRBJ2-1, is SQTIHQWPATLVQPVGSPLSLECTVEGTSNPNLYWYRQAAGRGLQLLFYSVGIGQISSEVPQNLSASRPQDRQFILSSKKLLLSDSGFYLCAWRSSGGALQFFGPGTRLTVL.

J is TRBJ1-6 and V is TRBV18; 8 nucleotides align to TRBD1. Germline CDR1 is KGHSH and CDR2 is LQKENI. There are 14 residues in the CDR3. V shed 3 bases, J shed 7 bases, and the junction held 2 bases outside the gene matches. CDR3 sequence (DNA): TGTGCCAGCTCACCGGACAGGGCCAATTCACCCCTCCACTTT. Protein sequence: CASSPDRANSPLHF.

This chain uses TRBV11-2 with TRBJ2-1, with D perhaps TRBD2 (7 bases). V lost 1 base, J lost 8 bases, and 18 bases lay in between. The CDR3 totals 16 residues. Germline V gives CDR1 SGHAT, CDR2 FQNNGV. The CDR3 nucleotides are TGTGCCAGCAGCTTAGGCGTCGGGGGGCAATTGGATGAGCAGTTCTTC. Its protein product is CASSLGVGGQLDEQFF.

The chain joins TRBV7-3 to TRBJ1-2, with D perhaps matching TRBD1 (5 bases). Per germline, CDR1 SGHTA and CDR2 FQGTGA. The CDR3 loop spans 13 amino acids. V was shortened by 3 bases and J by 7 bases, with 12 bases between the two germline ends. The CDR3 coding sequence is TGTGCCAGCAGCTTGTCAGGGATCAGTGGCTACACCTTC. Encoded protein: CASSLSGISGYTF.

V gene TRBV7-3 combines with J gene TRBJ2-1; no reliable D call. The V and J ends lost 0 bases and 7 bases respectively, with 13 bases between them. The CDR3 totals 15 residues. Germline CDR1 SGHTA, CDR2 FQGTGA. For the CDR3, the DNA is TGTGCCAGCAGCTTAACGTCCGGAACAGTTAATGAGCAGTTCTTC. Encoded protein: CASSLTSGTVNEQFF.

The rearrangement joins TRBV6-6 to TRBJ1-5, with a tentative D call TRBD1 (5 bases). The V end lost 5 bases, the J end lost 2 bases, and 10 bases lay between the germline ends. Germline loops: CDR1 MNHNY, CDR2 SVGAGI (reference sequence). This CDR3 has 14 residues. Here the CDR3 reads CASSPMGGNQPQHF. The CDR3 DNA reads TGTGCCAGCAGTCCCATGGGGGGCAATCAGCCCCAGCATTTT.

The chain joins TRBV30 to TRBJ1-4; 7 bases are a match to TRBD1. Germline trimming cut 5 bases from V and 0 bases from J; bases unmatched to any gene: 6. This CDR3 has 15 amino acids. Germline V gene data show CDR1 as GTSNPN and CDR2 as SVGIG (reference sequence). In DNA form, the CDR3 reads TGTGCCTGGGGCAGGGGGAGGTCAACTAATGAAAAACTGTTTTTT. It is translated as CAWGRGRSTNEKLFF.

The chain carries TRBV4-2 and TRBJ1-1, with unresolved D. CDR3 size: 14 residues. Trimming removed 0 bases from V and 7 bases from J, with 12 bases in between. Germline CDR1 reads LGHNA; CDR2 reads YNFKEQ. CDR3 nucleotides: TGTGCCAGCAGCCAAGAAGCTCATCGGGATGAAGCTTTCTTT. It translates to CASSQEAHRDEAFF.

J is TRBJ1-1 and V is TRBV5-1; 7 positions match TRBD1. Germline V gene data show CDR1 as SGHRS and CDR2 as YFSETQ. The CDR3 is made up of 15 amino acids. V was pared by 3 bases and J by 1 base, with 6 bases of the junction left unmatched. CDR3 protein: CASSSTGVENTEAFF. CDR3 coding DNA: TGCGCCAGCAGCTCAACAGGGGTGGAGAACACTGAAGCTTTCTTT.

The chain links TRBV4-2 to TRBJ1-1, with D perhaps TRBD1 (5 bases). The CDR3 totals 15 residues. Germline CDR1 is LGHNA and CDR2 is YNFKEQ. Trimming pared 2 bases from V and 5 bases from J, leaving 15 bases between. The chain's CDR3 is CASSQPGTDMTEAFF. DNA of the CDR3: TGTGCCAGCAGCCAACCCGGGACCGACATGACTGAAGCTTTCTTT.

This clone has a single count. The rearrangement links TRBV30 to TRBJ1-6; D remains unclear. V was cut by 2 bases and J by 6 bases, with 11 bases left in between. The germline gives CDR1 GTSNPN, CDR2 SVGIG (reference sequence). CDR3 size: 14 residues. CDR3 in DNA: TGTGCCTGGAGTCTAAACAGTCCTAATTCACCCCTCCACTTT. It translates to CAWSLNSPNSPLHF.

V is TRBV19 and J is TRBJ2-3; 9 bases fit TRBD2. Germline CDR1 LNHDA, CDR2 SQIVND (reference sequence). The CDR3 has 16 amino acids. V dropped 3 bases and J dropped 2; count of bases not matched to a gene: 6. CDR3: CASSILAGGLTDTQYF. CDR3 in DNA: TGTGCCAGTAGTATTCTTGCGGGGGGGCTCACAGATACGCAGTATTTT.

The chain links TRBV10-3 to TRBJ1-3; weak D call: TRBD1 (5 bases). Germline loops: CDR1 ENHRY, CDR2 SYGVKD. The CDR3 totals 12 residues. V was clipped by 7 bases and J by 4 bases, with 8 bases between them. CDR3 in amino acids: CAITPGGNTIYF. DNA of the CDR3: TGTGCCATCACGCCAGGGGGAAACACCATATATTTT.

This rearrangement joins TRBV5-6 to TRBJ2-4, with 8 bases identical to TRBD2. The CDR3 spans 17 residues. Germline CDR1 is SGHDT and CDR2 is YYEEEE. V shed 5 bases, J shed 0 bases, and the junction held 10 bases outside the gene matches. The CDR3, as DNA: TGTGCCAGCAGTCGGGGGGGCAGGGAGCCAGCCAAAAACATTCAGTACTTC. This gives the protein CASSRGGREPAKNIQYF.

This clone was recorded once. The chain combines TRBV28 with TRBJ2-5; D might be TRBD1 or TRBD2, each matching 5 bases. V lost 5 bases and J lost 1, with 20 bases in between. The V gene's germline CDR1 is MDHEN and CDR2 SYDVKM. The CDR3 is made up of 17 amino acids. The CDR3 sequence: CASSGHGTAPSQETQYF. In DNA, the CDR3 is TGTGCCAGCAGTGGCCACGGGACCGCTCCTTCCCAAGAGACCCAGTACTTC.

The chain has TRBV9 and TRBJ2-3; 12 bases agree with TRBD2. The CDR3 covers 18 residues. Germline CDR1 is SGDLS and CDR2 is YYNGEE. After removal of 0 bases from V and 1 base from J, the junction contained 6 bases not matched to a gene. As DNA, the CDR3 is TGTGCCAGCAGCGTAGGACTAGCGGGGGTTGGTGGCACAGATACGCAGTATTTT. It encodes CASSVGLAGVGGTDTQYF.

The chain recombines TRBV19 with TRBJ1-6; D gene ambiguous. CDR1 and CDR2 (germline): LNHDA, SQIVND (reference sequence). V dropped 6 bases and J dropped 3 bases, with 9 bases sitting between them. The CDR3 has 14 amino acids. CDR3 residues: CASRGGVYNSPLHF. The CDR3 DNA is TGTGCCAGTAGGGGCGGGGTCTATAATTCACCCCTCCACTTT.

The chain has TRBV5-1 and TRBJ1-1, with D tentatively TRBD1 (5 bases). V was pared by 9 bases and J by 4 bases, with 16 bases between. CDR3 length equals 13 residues. Germline CDR1 and CDR2: SGHRS and YFSETQ. CDR3 sequence (DNA): TGCGCCACACAACTGGGGCCGGGCACTGAAGCTTTCTTT. Protein sequence: CATQLGPGTEAFF. Filled out from reference TRBV5-1 and TRBJ1-1, the complete variable domain reads KAGVTQTPRYLIKTRGQQVTLSCSPISGHRSVSWYQQTPGQGLQFLFEYFSETQRNKGNFPGRFSGRQFSNSRSEMNVSTLELGDSALYLCATQLGPGTEAFFGQGTRLTVV.

This clone came up once. The rearrangement links TRBV21-1 to TRBJ1-2. TRBV21-1 is a pseudogene. The CDR3 is 13 residues long. CDR3 sequence: CASSTVLGYGYTF. CDR3 DNA: TGTGCCAGCAGCACCGTACTAGGCTATGGCTACACCTTC.

CDR3: CASSTGGTYFNEKLFF. The CDR3 nucleotides read TGTGCCAGCAGCACCGGGGGGACATATTTCAATGAAAAACTGTTTTTT. J is TRBJ1-4 and V is TRBV6-6; the D gene is possibly TRBD1 (6 bases). V was clipped by 6 bases and J by 5 bases, with 19 bases between them. Germline CDR1 is MNHNY and CDR2 is SVGAGI (reference sequence). CDR3 length: 16 residues.

V gene TRBV19 combines with J gene TRBJ1-6; a weak D match, TRBD1 (5 bases). Germline V gene lookup returns CDR1 LNHDA and CDR2 SQIVND (reference sequence). Trimming removed 2 bases from V and 5 bases from J, with 10 bases in between. The CDR3 is made up of 15 amino acids. The CDR3 is CASSIQGPNNSPLHF. The CDR3 bases are TGTGCCAGTAGTATACAGGGACCTAATAATTCACCCCTCCACTTT.

The chain is built from TRBV5-1 and TRBJ1-2, with D uncertain. The CDR3 is 11 residues long. The V end lost 3 bases, the J end lost 7 bases, and 7 bases lay between the germline ends. Per the germline V gene, CDR1 is SGHRS and CDR2 is YFSETQ. The CDR3 here is CASSSSGGYTF. Here the CDR3 DNA reads TGCGCCAGCAGCTCGAGTGGTGGCTACACCTTC.

This chain uses TRBV13 with TRBJ1-2; TRBD1 matches 11 bases. V shed 0 bases and J 5 bases; nucleotides not matched to a gene: 2. Germline CDR1 reads PRHDT; CDR2 reads FYEKMQ (reference sequence). The CDR3 spans 15 residues. CDR3 bases: TGTGCCAGCAGCTTAGGGGGACAGGGGGGTTATGGCTACACCTTC. Its translation: CASSLGGQGGYGYTF.